These 2 T cell receptor beta chains originate from one sample sequenced in a study of cytomegalovirus exposure and HLA in healthy donors. Produced via immunoSEQ multiplex PCR; TCRdb's table is partial and in-frame only. Altogether about 240,000 clones are present, more than 75% being singletons, with the ten largest covering approximately 2.5%. Sequenced: PBMCs. Source of these receptors: a man aged 18 to 30 in good health and CMV-seronegative.

This chain uses TRBV10-3 with TRBJ2-7; TRBD2 matches 7 bases. Trimming removed 4 bases from V and 3 bases from J; junction bases left unmatched: 12. Germline lookup yields CDR1 ENHRY and CDR2 SYGVKD. The CDR3 is 16 amino acids. Here the CDR3 DNA reads TGTGCCATCAGTGGGGGGTTAGGACTAGGAGACTACGAGCAGTACTTC. It translates to CAISGGLGLGDYEQYF.

This clone was detected only once. J is TRBJ2-7 and V is TRBV6-6; TRBD2 is a possible D gene (6 bases). Germline V CDR1 and CDR2: MNHNY, SVGAGI (reference sequence). Trimming took 10 bases from V and 4 from J, leaving 20 bases between them. This CDR3 spans 14 amino acids. Written as DNA, the CDR3 is TGTGCCACTTGGCGGGGAGTAAGGATGTACGAGCAGTACTTC. Translation: CATWRGVRMYEQYF.